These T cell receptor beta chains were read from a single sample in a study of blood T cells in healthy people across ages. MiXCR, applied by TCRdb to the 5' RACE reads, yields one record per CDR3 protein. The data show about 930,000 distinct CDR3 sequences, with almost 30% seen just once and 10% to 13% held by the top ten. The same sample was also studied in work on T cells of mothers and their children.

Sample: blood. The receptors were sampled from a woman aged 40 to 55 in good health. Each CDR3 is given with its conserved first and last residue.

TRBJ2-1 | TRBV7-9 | CASSSLDDEQFF
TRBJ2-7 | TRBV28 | CASSLTGVEQYF
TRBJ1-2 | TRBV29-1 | CSAGPGLTTSYGYTF
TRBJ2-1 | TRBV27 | CASKLASYNEQFF
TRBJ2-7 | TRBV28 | CASSLRPTTYYEQYF
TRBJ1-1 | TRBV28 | CASSPVVGATEAFF
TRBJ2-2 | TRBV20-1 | CSARDPASGELFF
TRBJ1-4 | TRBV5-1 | CASRGGTEEKLFF
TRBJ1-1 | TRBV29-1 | CSVGSRGTNTEAFF
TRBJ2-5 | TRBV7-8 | CASSLVQLAGVRQETQYF
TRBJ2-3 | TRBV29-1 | CSAGTGVGDTQYF
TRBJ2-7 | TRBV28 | CATNGQYYEQYF
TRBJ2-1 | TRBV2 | CASHQRDGVYNEQFF
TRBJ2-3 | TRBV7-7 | CASSLVGTAQDMQYF
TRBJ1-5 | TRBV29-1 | CSVAQGGSNQPQHF
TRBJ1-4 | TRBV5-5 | CASSRTGPPTRTNEKLFF
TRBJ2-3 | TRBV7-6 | CASSSNGGGRTSTDTQYF
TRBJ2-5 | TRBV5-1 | CASSFSTAGQEKTQYF
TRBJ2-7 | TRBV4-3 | CASSQGPGNYEQYF
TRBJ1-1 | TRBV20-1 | CRGQGASMNTEACF
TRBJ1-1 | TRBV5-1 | CASSFGALDTEAFF
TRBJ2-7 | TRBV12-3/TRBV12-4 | CASSSTSGGTYEQYF
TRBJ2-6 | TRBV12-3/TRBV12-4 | CASSSTSQANVLTF
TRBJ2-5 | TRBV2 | CASGGLDAETQYF
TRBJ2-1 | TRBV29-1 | CSVVRGVSYNEQFF
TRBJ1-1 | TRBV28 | CASSQTGPGAFF
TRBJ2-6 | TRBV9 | CASSGRVLSGANVLTF
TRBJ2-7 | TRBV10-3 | CAITADRSTGEQYF
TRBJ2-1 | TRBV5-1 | CASSLGGVGYNEQFF
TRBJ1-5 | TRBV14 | CASSQGTSGQGSGQPQHF
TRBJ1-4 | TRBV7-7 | CASSLNRASGKLFF
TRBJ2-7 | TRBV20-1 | CSARDVTSGDYEQYF
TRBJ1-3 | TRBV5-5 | CASSLGQSSGNTIYF
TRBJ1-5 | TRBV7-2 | CASSPYRGQNQPQHF
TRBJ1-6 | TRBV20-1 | CSARVGTGTALYNSPLHF
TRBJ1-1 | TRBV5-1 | CASSLDRRAFF
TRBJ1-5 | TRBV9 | CASSVGTTGGQPQHF
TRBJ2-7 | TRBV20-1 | CSGGTGQTYEQYF
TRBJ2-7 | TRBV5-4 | CASSLGAGRGSYEQYF
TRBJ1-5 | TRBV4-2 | CASSQDIRPTGRNQPQHF